The 24 T cell receptor beta chains reported below all come from one sample, sequenced in a study of blood T cell repertoires in COVID-19. Some clones are missing from TCRdb's copy, which holds only in-frame ones; the method was immunoSEQ multiplex PCR. The sample shows over 150,000 clones, approximately 80% of them seen only once. Input material: peripheral blood. Receptor source: a woman in her sixties with acute or convalescent COVID-19.

This sequence joins TRBV7-3 and TRBJ2-1; 10 nucleotides line up with TRBD2. CDR1 SGHTA and CDR2 FQGTGA come from the germline V gene. The CDR3 contains 13 residues. J gave up 9 bases and V 5 bases, and 4 bases lay outside the gene matches. DNA for the CDR3: TGTGCCAGCAGCATCACTAGCGGGGCTGAGCAGTTCTTC. Encoded protein: CASSITSGAEQFF.

The DNA for the CDR3 is TGTGCCAGCAGCTTAATTTCTAGCGGGGGGGGCCCCAATGAGCAGTTCTTC. It specifies CASSLISSGGGPNEQFF. The rearrangement links TRBV7-2 to TRBJ2-1; TRBD2 aligns across 12 bases. CDR1 is SGHTA and CDR2 is FQGNSA in the germline V gene. The V segment lost 2 bases and the J segment 6 bases; nucleotides outside the gene matches: 8. The CDR3 loop spans 17 amino acids.

CDR3 protein: CASSLGQGKAFF. CDR3 coding DNA: TGTGCCAGCAGCCTGGGACAGGGAAAAGCTTTCTTT. The gene calls are TRBV3-1 (or the pseudogene TRBV3-2) and TRBJ1-1; TRBD1 agrees at 9 bases. Per germline, CDR1 LGHDT and CDR2 YNNKEL (reference sequence). Germline trimming cut 4 bases from V and 9 bases from J; bases unmatched to any gene: 3. The CDR3 spans 12 residues.

Of note for this clone: The identical CDR3 is also encoded by other nucleotide sequences in the sample. The chain links TRBV6-5 to TRBJ1-2; D is perhaps TRBD1 (6 bases). With 4 bases removed from V and 2 bases from J, the gap between germline ends came to 8 bases. The CDR3 spans 13 residues. Germline loops: CDR1 MNHEY, CDR2 SVGAGI. The CDR3 bases are TGTGCCAGCAGTTTACAGGGAAACTATGGCTACACCTTC. Amino acids: CASSLQGNYGYTF.

The chain couples TRBV5-1 to TRBJ1-4; TRBD1 is a possible D gene (5 bases). Germline CDR1 SGHRS, CDR2 YFSETQ. The CDR3 has 15 residues. Deletions cut 3 bases from V and 4 bases from J, with 13 bases between. CDR3 DNA sequence: TGCGCCAGCAGCTCGCAATCAGGGATTAATGAAAAACTGTTTTTT. Translation: CASSSQSGINEKLFF.

The chain has TRBV7-2 and TRBJ2-7, with TRBD2 matching 8 bases. Trimming at V came to 1 base and at J to 4 bases, leaving 6 bases not matched to a gene. Germline V gene sequence: CDR1 SGHTA, CDR2 FQGNSA. The CDR3 covers 15 residues. CDR3 bases: TGTGCCAGCAGCTTAGGTCCGGGGGGGCAATACGAGCAGTACTTC. It translates to CASSLGPGGQYEQYF.

V gene TRBV27 combines with J gene TRBJ1-3; D gene unclear. This CDR3 spans 16 amino acids. CDR1 and CDR2 from the germline V gene are MNHEY and SMNVEV (reference sequence). The ends were cut back, 0 bases at V and 0 bases at J, with 9 bases in the middle. The CDR3 DNA reads TGTGCCAGCAGTTTATCACCGGAGAGCTCTGGAAACACCATATATTTT. This translates into CASSLSPESSGNTIYF.

V is TRBV6-2 or TRBV6-3 and J is TRBJ1-5; possible D gene TRBD1, 6 bases. This CDR3 spans 14 amino acids. The germline V and J ends were trimmed by 3 bases and 6 bases, with 12 bases remaining between them. From germline, CDR1 is MNHEY and CDR2 SVGEGT. CDR3 sequence (DNA): TGTGCCAGCAGTTATGACAGGCGGAGTCAGCCCCAGCATTTT. Translation gives CASSYDRRSQPQHF.

The gene calls are TRBV24-1 and TRBJ2-1, with a possible D match to TRBD1 (6 bases). This CDR3 is 14 amino acids long. Per the germline V gene, CDR1 is KGHDR and CDR2 is SFDVKD. Trimming cost V 4 bases and J 9 bases, with 15 bases left between them. The chain's CDR3 is CATSDRTGTSEQFF. CDR3 bases: TGTGCCACCAGTGACCGAACCGGGACAAGTGAGCAGTTCTTC.

This chain joins TRBV4-3 and TRBJ2-5; 7 nucleotides agree with TRBD1. In germline, CDR1 is LGHNA, CDR2 YSLEER. J gave up 5 bases and V 1 base, and 4 bases lay outside the gene matches. The CDR3 spans 14 residues. The CDR3 reads CASSQARGMETQYF. CDR3 sequence (DNA): TGCGCCAGCAGCCAAGCCAGGGGGATGGAGACCCAGTACTTC.

The J gene is TRBJ2-2, the V gene TRBV11-2; possibly TRBD2 for D (6 bases). CDR3 length equals 16 residues. Trimming stripped 4 bases from V and 0 bases from J, with 12 bases between. Looked up from germline, CDR1 is SGHAT and CDR2 is FQNNGV. The CDR3 sequence is CASSSGTYANTGELFF. The CDR3 DNA is TGTGCCAGCAGCTCGGGGACTTACGCGAACACCGGGGAGCTGTTTTTT. The full variable domain, rest sourced from reference TRBV11-2 and TRBJ2-2, is EAGVAQSPRYKIIEKRQSVAFWCNPISGHATLYWYQQILGQGPKLLIQFQNNGVVDDSQLPKDRFSAERLKGVDSTLKIQPAKLEDSAVYLCASSSGTYANTGELFFGEGSRLTVL.

This rearrangement joins TRBV9 to TRBJ2-7; perhaps TRBD2 as D (7 bases). This CDR3 contains 15 residues. The germline gives CDR1 SGDLS, CDR2 YYNGEE. V was shortened by 0 bases and J by 3 bases, with 13 bases between the two germline ends. The CDR3 DNA follows: TGTGCCAGCAGCGTAGAGGCGGGGGCCCTCTACGAGCAGTACTTC. Its translation is CASSVEAGALYEQYF.

For the CDR3, the DNA is TGTGCCAGCAGCCCGTCCGCGGGGGGACAAGAGACCCAGTACTTC. Translated: CASSPSAGGQETQYF. The genes are TRBV7-8 and TRBJ2-5; 8 bases align to TRBD2. Trimming took 5 bases from V and 2 from J; bases not matched to a gene: 7. Germline lookup yields CDR1 SGHVS and CDR2 FQNEAQ. The CDR3 extends over 15 amino acids.

CDR3 amino acids: CASSPWGGAKNIQYF. For the CDR3, the DNA is TGTGCCAGCAGTCCCTGGGGGGGGGCCAAAAACATTCAGTACTTC. The V and J genes are TRBV27 and TRBJ2-4, with 7 bases matching TRBD2. Germline V CDR1 and CDR2: MNHEY, SMNVEV (reference sequence). This CDR3 spans 15 amino acids. V was pared by 5 bases and J by 1 base, with 5 bases of the junction left unmatched.

The chain recombines TRBV28 with TRBJ2-1, with D tentatively TRBD1 (6 bases). Germline V gene data show CDR1 as MDHEN and CDR2 as SYDVKM. Deletions cut 6 bases from V and 4 bases from J, with 22 bases between. The CDR3 has 17 amino acids. Here the CDR3 reads CASSSIVDRSLYNEQFF. The CDR3 DNA is TGTGCCAGCAGCTCTATCGTAGACAGGAGCCTTTACAATGAGCAGTTCTTC.

The chain combines TRBV28 with TRBJ1-4; TRBD1 is a possible D gene (6 bases). Germline V CDR1 and CDR2: MDHEN, SYDVKM. The germline V and J ends were trimmed by 4 bases and 8 bases, with 14 bases remaining between them. The CDR3 has 14 amino acids. CDR3 loop: CASSSAGAGEKLFF. DNA for the CDR3: TGTGCCAGCAGTTCGGCGGGGGCTGGGGAAAAACTGTTTTTT. The complete variable domain, with remaining parts taken from reference TRBV28 and TRBJ1-4, reads DVKVTQSSRYLVKRTGEKVFLECVQDMDHENMFWYRQDPGLGLRLIYFSYDVKMKEKGDIPEGYSVSREKKERFSLILESASTNQTSMYLCASSSAGAGEKLFFGSGTQLSVL.

This clone has just one count. J is TRBJ2-1 and V is TRBV11-3, with TRBD2 identical over 8 bases. With V trimmed by 6 bases and J by 15 bases, 10 bases remained unmatched. Germline V gene lookup returns CDR1 SGHNT and CDR2 YENEEA. This CDR3 is 12 amino acids long. The CDR3 reads CASRARAGALFF. CDR3 in DNA: TGTGCCAGCAGAGCTAGAGCGGGGGCCTTGTTCTTC.

The rearrangement uses TRBV6-5 and TRBJ1-3; D remains unclear. This CDR3 has 14 residues. V lost 8 bases, J lost 4 bases, and 15 bases lay in between. Germline V gives CDR1 MNHEY, CDR2 SVGAGI. CDR3 nucleotide sequence: TGTGCCAGCCGTCAGCAAGGCGGGGGAAACACCATATATTTT. It encodes CASRQQGGGNTIYF.

The V and J genes are TRBV5-4 and TRBJ2-7; weak D call: TRBD1 (6 bases). V shed 0 bases and J shed 2 bases, with 12 bases lying between them. Per the germline V gene, CDR1 is SGHNT and CDR2 is YYREEE (reference sequence). The CDR3 contains 15 residues. CDR3 sequence (DNA): TGTGCCAGCAGCTTGGTGGTTACAGGGACCTACGAGCAGTACTTC. Translation gives CASSLVVTGTYEQYF.

The chain combines TRBV11-3 with TRBJ2-7; 7 bases map to TRBD1. The CDR3 consists of 13 residues. V dropped 5 bases and J dropped 6; count of bases not matched to a gene: 7. Germline V gene sequence: CDR1 SGHNT, CDR2 YENEEA. In DNA form, the CDR3 reads TGTGCCAGCAGCATTAGTGGACAGGTCGAGCAGTACTTC. The encoded protein is CASSISGQVEQYF. The whole variable domain, remainder taken from reference TRBV11-3 and TRBJ2-7, is EAGVVQSPRYKIIEKKQPVAFWCNPISGHNTLYWYLQNLGQGPELLIRYENEEAVDDSQLPKDRFSAERLKGVDSTLKIQPAELGDSAVYLCASSISGQVEQYFGPGTRLTVT.

This chain connects TRBV29-1 to TRBJ2-3; D perhaps matches TRBD2 (6 bases). Germline CDR1 and CDR2: SQVTM and ANQGSEA. This CDR3 comprises 12 residues. V was clipped by 1 base and J by 9 bases, with 11 bases between them. CDR3 sequence (DNA): TGCAGCGTTGAAGCCGAGGCGGGAACGCAGTATTTT. Amino acid sequence: CSVEAEAGTQYF.

The chain links TRBV6-5 to TRBJ1-3; 9 positions match TRBD1. Trimming took 5 bases from V and 4 from J; bases not matched to a gene: 6. Per the germline V gene, CDR1 is MNHEY and CDR2 is SVGAGI. The CDR3 spans 15 residues. CDR3: CASSLQGAKGNTIYF. The CDR3 nucleotides are TGTGCCAGCAGTCTACAGGGGGCAAAAGGAAACACCATATATTTT.

The chain uses TRBV10-2 and TRBJ2-7; TRBD1 matches 11 bases. Germline CDR1 is WSHSY and CDR2 is SAAADI. CDR3 size: 14 residues. Unmatched junction bases numbered 7, after V lost 6 bases and J lost 6 bases. The CDR3 region is CASRGQGGTREQYF. CDR3 nucleotide sequence: TGCGCCAGCAGGGGACAGGGGGGGACGCGCGAGCAGTACTTC.

The chain employs TRBV6-5 and TRBJ1-6; D gene uncertain. The CDR3 runs 13 residues. Germline CDR1 MNHEY, CDR2 SVGAGI. The ends were cut back, 0 bases at V and 8 bases at J, with 5 bases in the middle. The CDR3 nucleotides read TGTGCCAGCAGTTACTCGTCCGATTCACCCCTCCACTTT. It is translated as CASSYSSDSPLHF.